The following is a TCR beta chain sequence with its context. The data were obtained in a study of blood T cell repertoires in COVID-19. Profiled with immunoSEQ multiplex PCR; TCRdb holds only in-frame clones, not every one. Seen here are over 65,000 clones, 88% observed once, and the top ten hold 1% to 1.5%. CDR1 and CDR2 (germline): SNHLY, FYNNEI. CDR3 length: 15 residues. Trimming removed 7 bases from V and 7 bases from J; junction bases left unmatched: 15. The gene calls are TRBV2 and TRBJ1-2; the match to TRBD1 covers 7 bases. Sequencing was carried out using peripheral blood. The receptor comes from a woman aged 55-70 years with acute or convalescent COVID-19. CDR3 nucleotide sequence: TGTGCCAGCATCAGGACAGGTTTTGGGATTGGTGGCTACACCTTC. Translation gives CASIRTGFGIGGYTF.